The 18 T cell receptor beta chains below all came from one sample that was sequenced in a study of blood T cell repertoires in COVID-19. Assay: immunoSEQ multiplex PCR; the TCRdb copy retains only in-frame clones and omits some. This table has about 300,000 clones, about 90% appearing once. The sequenced material came from peripheral blood. The receptors derive from a woman between 50 and 59 years old with COVID-19, enrolled during active disease.

Written as DNA, the CDR3 is TGTGCCAGCAGCCATCGGACAGGGGGCACTAGCAATCAGCCCCAGCATTTT. Translating gives CASSHRTGGTSNQPQHF. The V call is TRBV7-9, the J call TRBJ1-5, with 11 bases lining up with TRBD1. Germline CDR1 is SEHNR and CDR2 is FQNEAQ (reference sequence). V trimming: 5 bases; J trimming: 0 bases; junction bases outside the gene matches: 6. This CDR3 has 17 residues.

The chain is built from TRBV29-1 and TRBJ1-1, with 11 bases that match TRBD1. Germline trimming cut 7 bases from V and 6 bases from J; bases unmatched to any gene: 13. The CDR3 runs to 15 residues. CDR1 SQVTM and CDR2 ANQGSEA come from the germline V gene. The DNA of the CDR3 is TGCAGCGCTCGAGGGTGGACAGGGGGCGACTCTGAAGCTTTCTTT. It encodes CSARGWTGGDSEAFF.

The chain links TRBV2 to TRBJ2-5; no clear D gene. CDR3 length: 16 amino acids. CDR1 and CDR2 from the germline V gene are SNHLY and FYNNEI. Trimming took 4 bases from V and 4 from J, leaving 19 bases between them. The CDR3, as DNA: TGTGCCAGCAGTGTCTTAGAGGAAGGTCGCGGAGAGACCCAGTACTTC. Its protein is CASSVLEEGRGETQYF.

The chain couples TRBV7-9 to TRBJ2-7, with TRBD2 as a possible D gene (6 bases). There are 15 residues in the CDR3. The V gene's germline CDR1 is SEHNR and CDR2 FQNEAQ (reference sequence). Trimming stripped 5 bases from V and 0 bases from J, with 14 bases between. CDR3 in DNA: TGTGCCAGCAGCCCCAATGGGAGGAGCTCCTACGAGCAGTACTTC. This translates into CASSPNGRSSYEQYF.

In its sample, this clone was seen a few times. The V gene is TRBV19, the J gene TRBJ1-5, with D possibly matching TRBD1 (6 bases). The CDR3 contains 16 residues. Germline-derived CDR1 and CDR2 are LNHDA and SQIVND (reference sequence). V was shortened by 1 base and J by 5 bases, with 15 bases between the two germline ends. For the CDR3, the DNA is TGTGCCAGTAGTATAGCGGTCCTAAAGGGGGATCAGCCCCAGCATTTT. Its translation is CASSIAVLKGDQPQHF.

The gene calls are TRBV19 and TRBJ2-3, with TRBD1 matching 9 bases. V gave up 1 base and J gave up 6 bases; unmatched junction bases: 5. Germline V gene sequence: CDR1 LNHDA, CDR2 SQIVND (reference sequence). CDR3 length equals 15 residues. Here the CDR3 DNA reads TGTGCCAGTAGTATAGGGGGACAGGGAGCCGATACGCAGTATTTT. Its protein is CASSIGGQGADTQYF.

This rearrangement joins TRBV30 to TRBJ1-1; D not certain. Between the trimmed V and J ends, which lost 0 bases and 3 bases, there was a span of 11 bases. The CDR3 has 14 amino acids. The germline CDR1 and CDR2 sequences are GTSNPN and SVGIG (reference sequence). CDR3 in DNA: TGTGCCTGGAGTGTACGGTCACCCTACACTGAAGCTTTCTTT. It is translated as CAWSVRSPYTEAFF.

This chain connects TRBV11-3 to TRBJ2-1; 7 bases fit TRBD2. Germline-derived CDR1 and CDR2 are SGHNT and YENEEA. CDR3 length: 15 amino acids. Trimming removed 7 bases from V and 5 bases from J; junction bases left unmatched: 11. The CDR3 reads CASTPRLAANNEQFF. CDR3 in DNA: TGTGCCAGCACCCCCCGGCTAGCGGCGAACAATGAGCAGTTCTTC.

This clone turned up a few times. The DNA of the CDR3 is TGTGCCAGCAGCTTAGCGTCGACTCTCGGTTCACCCCTCCACTTT. Its protein product is CASSLASTLGSPLHF. The gene calls are TRBV7-9 and TRBJ1-6; no definite D call. Trimming left V 0 bases short and J 9 bases short, with 12 bases between. CDR1 SEHNR and CDR2 FQNEAQ come from the germline V gene (reference sequence). The CDR3 is made up of 15 amino acids.

This chain joins TRBV7-8 and TRBJ2-5; D is ambiguous. V dropped 4 bases and J dropped 4 bases, with 10 bases sitting between them. CDR3 length: 13 amino acids. Germline CDR1 is SGHVS and CDR2 is FQNEAQ. Written as DNA, the CDR3 is TGTGCCAGCAGCTCGCAATCCAGAGAGACCCAGTACTTC. Translation: CASSSQSRETQYF.

The V gene is TRBV7-2, the J gene TRBJ2-7; TRBD2 aligns across 9 bases. After removal of 5 bases from V and 0 bases from J, the junction contained 14 bases not matched to a gene. In germline, CDR1 is SGHTA, CDR2 FQGNSA. The CDR3 runs 18 residues. CDR3 DNA: TGTGCCAGCAGCCTAGGGATGACTAGCGGTCTAAGCTCCTACGAGCAGTACTTC. It specifies CASSLGMTSGLSSYEQYF.

This clone has a handful of counts. The CDR3: CASSPNSIYGYTF. The CDR3 DNA sequence: TGTGCCAGCAGCCCGAACAGCATCTATGGCTACACCTTC. This chain uses TRBV7-9 with TRBJ1-2; D unclear. Germline CDR1 reads SEHNR; CDR2 reads FQNEAQ (reference sequence). The CDR3 contains 13 residues. Trimming removed 5 bases at V and 4 bases at J, with 11 bases between.

The chain links TRBV5-1 to TRBJ2-5, with 15 bases identical to TRBD2. The CDR3 is 16 residues long. CDR1 and CDR2 from the germline V gene are SGHRS and YFSETQ. Losses at the gene ends were 4 bases for V and 4 bases for J; bases not matched to a gene: 5. The DNA of the CDR3 is TGCGCCAGCAGCCCCGGGACTAGCGGGGGGCTAGAGACCCAGTACTTC. It translates to CASSPGTSGGLETQYF. The entire variable domain, with the rest obtained from reference TRBV5-1 and TRBJ2-5, is as follows: KAGVTQTPRYLIKTRGQQVTLSCSPISGHRSVSWYQQTPGQGLQFLFEYFSETQRNKGNFPGRFSGRQFSNSRSEMNVSTLELGDSALYLCASSPGTSGGLETQYFGPGTRLLVL.

This CDR3 is CASSLAERPGELFF. The CDR3 DNA sequence: TGTGCCAGCAGCTTAGCGGAGAGGCCCGGGGAGCTGTTTTTT. The chain combines TRBV5-4 with TRBJ2-2; a possible D gene is TRBD2 (5 bases). Trimming left V 2 bases short and J 6 bases short, with 11 bases between. In germline, CDR1 is SGHNT, CDR2 YYREEE (reference sequence). The CDR3 runs 14 residues.

The chain couples TRBV5-6 to TRBJ2-5; D is possibly TRBD2 (5 bases). The germline V and J ends were trimmed by 4 bases and 2 bases, with 15 bases remaining between them. Germline CDR1 is SGHDT and CDR2 is YYEEEE. The CDR3 runs to 15 residues. The chain's CDR3 is CASSLLDLVQETQYF. The CDR3 nucleotides read TGTGCCAGCAGCCTACTAGATTTGGTTCAAGAGACCCAGTACTTC.

In this sample, this clone turned up once. V and J are TRBV29-1 and TRBJ2-1, with 9 nucleotides matching TRBD2. The V and J ends lost 6 bases and 7 bases, in that order; junction bases with no gene match: 10. The V gene's germline CDR1 is SQVTM and CDR2 ANQGSEA. CDR3 length equals 14 residues. CDR3 nucleotides: TGCAGCGTGGGGACTAGCAGGCGTGGAAATGAGCAGTTCTTC. Encoded protein: CSVGTSRRGNEQFF.

The chain employs TRBV18 and TRBJ1-1, with D uncertain. The V gene lost 11 bases and the J gene lost 1 base, with 14 bases spanning the gap. This CDR3 comprises 13 residues. CDR1 and CDR2 from the germline V gene are KGHSH and LQKENI. The CDR3 spells CAVFEGPNTEAFF. DNA for the CDR3: TGTGCCGTCTTTGAGGGCCCGAACACTGAAGCTTTCTTT.

The chain is built from TRBV29-1 and TRBJ1-2; possibly TRBD1 for D (6 bases). Germline V gene lookup returns CDR1 SQVTM and CDR2 ANQGSEA. The V and J ends lost 7 bases and 0 bases respectively, with 9 bases between them. The CDR3 is 12 amino acids. CDR3 region: CSGGQSNYGYTF. The CDR3 DNA sequence: TGCAGCGGTGGACAGTCTAACTATGGCTACACCTTC.